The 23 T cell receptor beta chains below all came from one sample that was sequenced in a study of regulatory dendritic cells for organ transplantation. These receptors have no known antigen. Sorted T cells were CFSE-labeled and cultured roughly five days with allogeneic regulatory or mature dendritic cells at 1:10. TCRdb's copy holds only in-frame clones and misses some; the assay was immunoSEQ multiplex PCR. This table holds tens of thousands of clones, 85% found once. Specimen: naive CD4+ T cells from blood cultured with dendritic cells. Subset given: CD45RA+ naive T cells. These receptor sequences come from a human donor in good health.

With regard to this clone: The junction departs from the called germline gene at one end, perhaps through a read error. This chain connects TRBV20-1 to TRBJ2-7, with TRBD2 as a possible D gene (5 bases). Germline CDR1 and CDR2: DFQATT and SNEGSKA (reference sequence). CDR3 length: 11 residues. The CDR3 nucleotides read TGCAGTGTTAGACTAAGCTACGAGCAGTACTTC. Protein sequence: CSVRLSYEQYF.

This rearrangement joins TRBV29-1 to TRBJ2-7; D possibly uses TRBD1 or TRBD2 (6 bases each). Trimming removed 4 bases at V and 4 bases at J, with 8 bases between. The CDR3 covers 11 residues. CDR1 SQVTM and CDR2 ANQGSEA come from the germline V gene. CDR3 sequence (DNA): TGCAGCGTTGCGGGGGCTTACGAGCAGTACTTC. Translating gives CSVAGAYEQYF.

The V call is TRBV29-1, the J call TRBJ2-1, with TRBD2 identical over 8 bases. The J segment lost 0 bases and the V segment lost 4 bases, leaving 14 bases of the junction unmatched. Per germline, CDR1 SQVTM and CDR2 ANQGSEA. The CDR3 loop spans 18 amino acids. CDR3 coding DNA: TGCAGCGTTGTTTTCCTACTAACCCGGGGGGGCTCCTACAATGAGCAGTTCTTC. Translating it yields CSVVFLLTRGGSYNEQFF.

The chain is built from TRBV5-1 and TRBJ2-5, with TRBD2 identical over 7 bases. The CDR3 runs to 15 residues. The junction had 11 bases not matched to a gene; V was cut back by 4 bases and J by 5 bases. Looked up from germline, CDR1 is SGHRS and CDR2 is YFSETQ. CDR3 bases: TGCGCCAGCAGCGGAAGCGGGACCCAGATGGAGACCCAGTACTTC. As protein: CASSGSGTQMETQYF.

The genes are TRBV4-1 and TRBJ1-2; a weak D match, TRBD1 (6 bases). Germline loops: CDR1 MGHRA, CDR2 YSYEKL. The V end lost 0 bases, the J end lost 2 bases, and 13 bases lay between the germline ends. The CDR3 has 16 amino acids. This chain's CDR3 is CASSQEGRQENYGYTF. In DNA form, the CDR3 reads TGCGCCAGCAGCCAAGAGGGACGACAGGAGAACTATGGCTACACCTTC.

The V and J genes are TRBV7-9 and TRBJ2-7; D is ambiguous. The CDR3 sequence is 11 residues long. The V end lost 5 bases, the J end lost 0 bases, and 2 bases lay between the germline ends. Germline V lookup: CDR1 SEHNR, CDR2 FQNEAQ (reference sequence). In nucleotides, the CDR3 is TGTGCCAGCAGCAACTCCTACGAGCAGTACTTC. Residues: CASSNSYEQYF.

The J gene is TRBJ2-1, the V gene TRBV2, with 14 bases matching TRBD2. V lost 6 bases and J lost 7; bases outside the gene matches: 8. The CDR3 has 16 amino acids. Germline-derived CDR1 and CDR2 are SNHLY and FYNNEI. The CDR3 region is CASRISGTSGSNEQFF. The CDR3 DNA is TGTGCCAGCAGAATATCCGGGACTAGCGGGAGTAATGAGCAGTTCTTC.

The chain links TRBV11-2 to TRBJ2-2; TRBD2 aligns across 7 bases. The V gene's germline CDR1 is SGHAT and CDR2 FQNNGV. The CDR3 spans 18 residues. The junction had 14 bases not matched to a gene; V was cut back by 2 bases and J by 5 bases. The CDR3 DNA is TGTGCCAGCAGCTTAAACGGTCGGCGTCTAGCGGTGACCGGGGAGCTGTTTTTT. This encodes CASSLNGRRLAVTGELFF. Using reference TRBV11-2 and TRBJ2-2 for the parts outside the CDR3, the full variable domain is EAGVAQSPRYKIIEKRQSVAFWCNPISGHATLYWYQQILGQGPKLLIQFQNNGVVDDSQLPKDRFSAERLKGVDSTLKIQPAKLEDSAVYLCASSLNGRRLAVTGELFFGEGSRLTVL.

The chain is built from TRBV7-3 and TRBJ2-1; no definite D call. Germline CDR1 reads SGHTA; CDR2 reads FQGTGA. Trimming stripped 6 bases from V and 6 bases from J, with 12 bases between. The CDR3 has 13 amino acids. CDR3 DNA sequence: TGTGCCAGCAGTCTATACATCGTCAATGAGCAGTTCTTC. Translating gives CASSLYIVNEQFF.

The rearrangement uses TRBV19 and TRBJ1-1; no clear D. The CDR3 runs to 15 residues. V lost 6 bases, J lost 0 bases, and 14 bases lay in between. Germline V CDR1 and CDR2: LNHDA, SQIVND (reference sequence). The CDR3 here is CASSTHGAMNTEAFF. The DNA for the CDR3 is TGTGCCAGTAGCACCCACGGCGCTATGAACACTGAAGCTTTCTTT.

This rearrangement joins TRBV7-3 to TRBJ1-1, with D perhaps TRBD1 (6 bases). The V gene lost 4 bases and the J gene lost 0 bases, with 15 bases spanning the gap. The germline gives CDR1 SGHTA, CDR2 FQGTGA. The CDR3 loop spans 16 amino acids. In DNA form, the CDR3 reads TGTGCCAGCAGCTATTGGACAGTTTATATGAACACTGAAGCTTTCTTT. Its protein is CASSYWTVYMNTEAFF.

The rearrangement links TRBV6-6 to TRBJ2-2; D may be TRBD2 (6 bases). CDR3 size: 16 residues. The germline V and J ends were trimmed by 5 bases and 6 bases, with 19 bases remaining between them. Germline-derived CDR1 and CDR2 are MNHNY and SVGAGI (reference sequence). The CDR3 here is CASSTGQDYQPGELFF. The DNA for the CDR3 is TGTGCCAGCAGTACGGGCCAGGACTACCAGCCCGGGGAGCTGTTTTTT.

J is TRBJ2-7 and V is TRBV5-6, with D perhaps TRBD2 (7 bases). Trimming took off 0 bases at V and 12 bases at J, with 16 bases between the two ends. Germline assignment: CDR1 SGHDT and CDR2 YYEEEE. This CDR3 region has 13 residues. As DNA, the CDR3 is TGTGCCAGCAGCTTGGGAGGGGGGGTTCTATCGTACTTC. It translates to CASSLGGGVLSYF.

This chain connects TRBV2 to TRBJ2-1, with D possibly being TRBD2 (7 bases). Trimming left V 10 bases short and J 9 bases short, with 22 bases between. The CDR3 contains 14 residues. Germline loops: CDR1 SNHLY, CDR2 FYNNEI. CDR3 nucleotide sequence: TGTGCCACAGAGGGGGGAGAGCGGGGAGGTGAGCAGTTCTTC. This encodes CATEGGERGGEQFF.

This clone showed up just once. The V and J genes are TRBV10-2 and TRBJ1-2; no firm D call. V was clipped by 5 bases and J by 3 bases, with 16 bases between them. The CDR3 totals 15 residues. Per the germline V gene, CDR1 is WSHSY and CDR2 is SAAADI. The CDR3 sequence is CASSRSVDSDYGYTF. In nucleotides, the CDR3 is TGCGCCAGCAGTCGCAGTGTTGATTCCGACTATGGCTACACCTTC.

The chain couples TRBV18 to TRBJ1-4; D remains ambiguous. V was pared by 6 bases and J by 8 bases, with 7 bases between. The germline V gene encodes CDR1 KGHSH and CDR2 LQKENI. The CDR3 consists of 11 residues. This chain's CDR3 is CASSQAEKLFF. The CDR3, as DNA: TGTGCCAGCTCCCAAGCCGAAAAACTGTTTTTT.

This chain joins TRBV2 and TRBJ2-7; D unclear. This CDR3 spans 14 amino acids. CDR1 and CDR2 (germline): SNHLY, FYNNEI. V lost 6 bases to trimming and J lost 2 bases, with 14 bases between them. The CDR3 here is CASSGASPPYEQYF. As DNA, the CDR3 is TGTGCCAGCAGCGGAGCATCACCACCCTACGAGCAGTACTTC.

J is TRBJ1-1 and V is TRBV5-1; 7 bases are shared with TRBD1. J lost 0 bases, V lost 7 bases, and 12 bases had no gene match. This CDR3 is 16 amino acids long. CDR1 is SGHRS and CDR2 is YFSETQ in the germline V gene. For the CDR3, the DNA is TGCGCCAGCGGGGGGGACAGCACTTCCATGAACACTGAAGCTTTCTTT. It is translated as CASGGDSTSMNTEAFF.

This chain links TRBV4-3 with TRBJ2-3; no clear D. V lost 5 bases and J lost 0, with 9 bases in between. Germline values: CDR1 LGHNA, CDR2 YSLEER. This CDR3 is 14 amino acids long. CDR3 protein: CASSIGLSTDTQYF. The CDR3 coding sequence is TGCGCCAGCAGCATCGGGTTGAGCACAGATACGCAGTATTTT.

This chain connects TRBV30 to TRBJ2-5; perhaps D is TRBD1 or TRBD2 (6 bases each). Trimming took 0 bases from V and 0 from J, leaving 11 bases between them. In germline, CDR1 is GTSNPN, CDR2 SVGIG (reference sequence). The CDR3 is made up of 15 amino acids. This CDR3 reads CAWSVTGRYQETQYF. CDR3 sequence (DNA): TGTGCCTGGAGTGTTACAGGGAGGTACCAAGAGACCCAGTACTTC.

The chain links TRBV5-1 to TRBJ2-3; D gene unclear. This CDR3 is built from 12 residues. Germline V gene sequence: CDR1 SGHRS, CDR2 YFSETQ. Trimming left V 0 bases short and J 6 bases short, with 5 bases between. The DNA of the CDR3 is TGCGCCAGCAGCTTGGAGATGGATACGCAGTATTTT. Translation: CASSLEMDTQYF. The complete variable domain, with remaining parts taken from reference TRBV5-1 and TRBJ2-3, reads KAGVTQTPRYLIKTRGQQVTLSCSPISGHRSVSWYQQTPGQGLQFLFEYFSETQRNKGNFPGRFSGRQFSNSRSEMNVSTLELGDSALYLCASSLEMDTQYFGPGTRLTVL.

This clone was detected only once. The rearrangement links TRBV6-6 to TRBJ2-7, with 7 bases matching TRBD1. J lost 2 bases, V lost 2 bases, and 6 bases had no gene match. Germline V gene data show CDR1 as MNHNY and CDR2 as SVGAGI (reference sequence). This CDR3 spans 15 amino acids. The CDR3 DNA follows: TGTGCCAGCAGTTACGAAGGACAGGACCCCTACGAGCAGTACTTC. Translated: CASSYEGQDPYEQYF.

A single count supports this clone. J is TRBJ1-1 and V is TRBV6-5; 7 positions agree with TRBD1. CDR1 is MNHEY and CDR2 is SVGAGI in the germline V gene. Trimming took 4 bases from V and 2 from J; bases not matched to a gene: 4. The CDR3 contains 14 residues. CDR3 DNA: TGTGCCAGCAGTTGGTCAGGGGGTAACACTGAAGCTTTCTTT. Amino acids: CASSWSGGNTEAFF.